This record concerns one TCR beta chain sequence. Its antigen is still unknown. The sample holds no much larger clone one base away, and base qualities are not on file. TCRbeta CDR3 regions were amplified from genomic DNA by means of the immunoSEQ Assay, a bias-controlled multiplex PCR. The study's processing was this. Within the assay, amplification of reference gene primers was used to estimate how many nucleated cells each sample contained. To quantify the absolute abundance of each unique TCRbeta CDR3 rearrangement, sequence reads were collapsed and filtered. For each sample, productive Simpson clonality was calculated by taking the square root of Simpson's diversity index across productive rearrangements. In TCRdb, the immuneACCESS table is reduced to in-frame sequences with V and J assigned. These tables do not hold every clone; where another copy was compared, an unresolved V gene accounts for under half, and the others remain unexplained. Clone size and the V and J calls come from that table; the DNA yielded D and trimming. This sample has more than 150,000 clones in its table, and roughly four fifths of those were observed once. The ten top clones hold 12% of the sample.

CDR1 is given as MNHEY and CDR2 as SVGAGI, both from the germline V gene. Counted from cysteine to phenylalanine, this CDR3 has 13 amino acids. CDR3 DNA only is kept here, 39 bases in frame from base 1. Trimming at the junction amounts to 5 bases on V and 10 bases on J, and the germline ends lie 14 bases apart. Enrolling through a virtual design, the prospective study's participants ranged in age from roughly 18 to 100 years and lived across about two dozen United States geographic areas. To assign participants to cohorts, the prospective study relied on clinical history that participants themselves reported in a screening survey and a study questionnaire. For ImmuneRACE Cohort 3, a participant was defined as recovered based on two consecutive negative NP/OP PCR tests, clearance by a healthcare professional, or resolution of symptoms. In the prospective study, whole blood, serum and a nasopharyngeal or oropharyngeal swab were collected from each participant by mobile phlebotomists. Additional blood draws and questionnaires over an approximately 2-month period could optionally be provided by prospective study participants. Before DNA extraction, blood samples from the prospective study were shipped at room temperature or frozen.

This entry is derived from a study of blood T cell repertoires in COVID-19 (dated by TCRdb to 2018 to 2021). Turning to the overall study: Samples covering the acute and convalescent phases of COVID-19 were provided by collaborators in the United States, Italy and Spain. The repertoires were released in a freely available public database intended as a resource for research on the immune response to SARS-CoV-2. A de-identified subject ID, COVID-19 status, age in years and sex were almost always included in the sample metadata. The material from the prospective study consisted of cDNA or gDNA derived from T cells, B-cell-depleted T cells, or PBMCs. The samples were drawn from the first 160 participants of the ongoing ImmuneRACE study and from under 1,500 subjects provided by 6 global collaborators. Subjects who had been exposed to COVID-19, were actively infected with it, or had recovered from it provided the deeply sampled blood TCRbeta repertoires that made up the dataset. HLA class I and class II types, where available, came from metadata supplied by the sample provider rather than from assay-based typing. Findings and caveats that apply to the study as a whole: The amount of clinical and demographic metadata varied by source and participant and was provided uncurated.

The TCR was taken from a man aged 35-49 years who had recovered from COVID-19. This chain joins TRBV6-5 to TRBJ2-2; a confident D gene designation cannot be given. Sequenced material: PBMCs or T cells enriched from blood (not recorded which). Here is the DNA: TGTGCCAGCAGTCCACTCCTACCTCAGGAGCTGTTTTTT. Its product reads: CASSPLLPQELFF.